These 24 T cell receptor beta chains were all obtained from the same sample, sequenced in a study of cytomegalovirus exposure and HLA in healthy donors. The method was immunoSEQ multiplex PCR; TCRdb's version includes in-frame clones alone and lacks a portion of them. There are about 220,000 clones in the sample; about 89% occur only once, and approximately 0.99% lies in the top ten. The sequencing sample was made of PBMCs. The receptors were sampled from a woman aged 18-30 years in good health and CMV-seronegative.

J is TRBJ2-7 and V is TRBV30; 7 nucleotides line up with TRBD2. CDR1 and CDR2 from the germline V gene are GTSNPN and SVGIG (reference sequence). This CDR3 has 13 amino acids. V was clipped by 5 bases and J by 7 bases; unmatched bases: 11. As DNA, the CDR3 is TGTGCCTGGGGGCAGGCGTGGGGAGGGGAGCAGTACTTC. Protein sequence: CAWGQAWGGEQYF. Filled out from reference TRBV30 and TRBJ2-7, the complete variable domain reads SQTIHQWPATLVQPVGSPLSLECTVEGTSNPNLYWYRQAAGRGLQLLFYSVGIGQISSEVPQNLSASRPQDRQFILSSKKLLLSDSGFYLCAWGQAWGGEQYFGPGTRLTVT.

The CDR3 loop reads CASSLRGTGARNNQPQHF. The DNA of the CDR3 is TGTGCCAGCAGTTTACGTGGGACAGGGGCAAGGAACAATCAGCCCCAGCATTTT. The chain combines TRBV28 with TRBJ1-5; 10 bases map to TRBD1. V was clipped by 2 bases and J by 3 bases; unmatched bases: 10. The CDR3 loop spans 18 amino acids. Germline values: CDR1 MDHEN, CDR2 SYDVKM.

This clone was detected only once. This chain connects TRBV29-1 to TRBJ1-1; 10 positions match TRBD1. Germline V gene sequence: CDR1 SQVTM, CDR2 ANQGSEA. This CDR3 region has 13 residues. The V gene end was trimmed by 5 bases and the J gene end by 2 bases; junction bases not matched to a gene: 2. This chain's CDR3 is CSVRQGANTEAFF. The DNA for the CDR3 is TGCAGCGTTAGACAGGGGGCAAACACTGAAGCTTTCTTT.

CDR3 residues: CASSVLPRSNEQFF. The CDR3 coding sequence is TGTGCCAGCAGTGTTCTCCCCAGATCCAATGAGCAGTTCTTC. The genes are TRBV2 and TRBJ2-1; D is unclear. V was cut by 4 bases and J by 6 bases, with 13 bases left in between. Germline V gives CDR1 SNHLY, CDR2 FYNNEI. The CDR3 spans 14 residues.

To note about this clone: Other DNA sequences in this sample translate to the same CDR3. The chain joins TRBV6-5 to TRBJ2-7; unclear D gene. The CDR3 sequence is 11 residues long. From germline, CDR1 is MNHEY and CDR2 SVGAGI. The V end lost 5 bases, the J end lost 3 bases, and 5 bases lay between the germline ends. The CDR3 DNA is TGTGCCAGCAGTACCGGCTACGAGCAGTACTTC. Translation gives CASSTGYEQYF.

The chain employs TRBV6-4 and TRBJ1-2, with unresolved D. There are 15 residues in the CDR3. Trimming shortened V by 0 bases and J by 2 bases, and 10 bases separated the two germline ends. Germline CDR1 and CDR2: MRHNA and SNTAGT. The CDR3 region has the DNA TGTGCCAGCAGTGACTCGGGCTCAGGAAACTATGGCTACACCTTC. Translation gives CASSDSGSGNYGYTF.

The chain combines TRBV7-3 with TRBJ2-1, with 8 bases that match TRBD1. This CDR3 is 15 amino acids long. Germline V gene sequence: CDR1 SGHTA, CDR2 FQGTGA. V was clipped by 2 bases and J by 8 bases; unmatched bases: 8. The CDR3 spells CASSLQGAGGDEQFF. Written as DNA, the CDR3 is TGTGCCAGCAGCTTACAGGGGGCGGGCGGGGATGAGCAGTTCTTC.

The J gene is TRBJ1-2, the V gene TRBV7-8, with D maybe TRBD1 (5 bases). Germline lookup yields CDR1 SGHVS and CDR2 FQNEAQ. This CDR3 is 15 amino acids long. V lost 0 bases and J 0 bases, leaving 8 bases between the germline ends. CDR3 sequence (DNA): TGTGCCAGCAGCTTAGCTGACAGTACTAACTATGGCTACACCTTC. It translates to CASSLADSTNYGYTF.

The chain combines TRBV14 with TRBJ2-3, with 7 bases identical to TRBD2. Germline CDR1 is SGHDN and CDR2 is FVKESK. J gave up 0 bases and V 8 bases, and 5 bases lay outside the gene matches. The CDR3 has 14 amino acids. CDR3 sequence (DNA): TGTGCCAGCTCCGTTAGCGGGAGCACAGATACGCAGTATTTT. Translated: CASSVSGSTDTQYF.

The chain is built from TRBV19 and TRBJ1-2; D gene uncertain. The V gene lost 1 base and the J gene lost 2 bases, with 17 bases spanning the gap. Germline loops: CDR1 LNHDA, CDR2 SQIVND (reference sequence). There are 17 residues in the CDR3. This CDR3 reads CASSIAVNGVSNYGYTF. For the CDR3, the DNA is TGTGCCAGTAGTATAGCGGTGAACGGGGTTTCAAACTATGGCTACACCTTC.

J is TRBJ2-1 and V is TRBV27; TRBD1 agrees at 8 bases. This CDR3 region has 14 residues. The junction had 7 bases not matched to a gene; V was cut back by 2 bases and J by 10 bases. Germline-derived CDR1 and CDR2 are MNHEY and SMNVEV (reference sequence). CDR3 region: CASSLVRGHREQFF. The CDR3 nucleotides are TGTGCCAGCAGTTTAGTCAGGGGGCACCGCGAGCAGTTCTTC.

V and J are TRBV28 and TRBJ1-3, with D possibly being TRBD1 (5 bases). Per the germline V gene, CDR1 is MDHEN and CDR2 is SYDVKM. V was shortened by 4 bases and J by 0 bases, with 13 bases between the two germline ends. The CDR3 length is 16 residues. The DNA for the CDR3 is TGTGCCAGCAGTTCCTATGCGGGACTCTCTGGAAACACCATATATTTT. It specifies CASSSYAGLSGNTIYF.

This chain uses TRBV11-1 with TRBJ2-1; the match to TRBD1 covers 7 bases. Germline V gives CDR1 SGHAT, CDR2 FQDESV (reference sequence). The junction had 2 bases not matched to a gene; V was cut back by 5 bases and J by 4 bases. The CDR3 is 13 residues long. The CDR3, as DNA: TGTGCCAGCAGCAGACAGGGATACAATGAGCAGTTCTTC. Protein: CASSRQGYNEQFF.

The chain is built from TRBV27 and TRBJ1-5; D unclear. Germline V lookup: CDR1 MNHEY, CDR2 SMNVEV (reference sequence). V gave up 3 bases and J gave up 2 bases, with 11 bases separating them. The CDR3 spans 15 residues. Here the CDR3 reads CASSLVSAGNQPQHF. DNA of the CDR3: TGTGCCAGCAGTTTGGTAAGCGCGGGCAATCAGCCCCAGCATTTT.

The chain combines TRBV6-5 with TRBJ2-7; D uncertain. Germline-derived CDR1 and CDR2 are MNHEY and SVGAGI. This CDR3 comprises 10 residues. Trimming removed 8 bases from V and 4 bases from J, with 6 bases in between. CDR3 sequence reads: CASGPYEQYF. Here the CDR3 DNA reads TGTGCCAGCGGCCCATACGAGCAGTACTTC.

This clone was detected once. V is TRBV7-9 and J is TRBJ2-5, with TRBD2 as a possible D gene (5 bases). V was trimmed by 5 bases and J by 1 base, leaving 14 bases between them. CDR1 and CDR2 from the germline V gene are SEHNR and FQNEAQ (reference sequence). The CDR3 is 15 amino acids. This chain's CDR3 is CASSLRESLQETQYF. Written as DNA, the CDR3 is TGTGCCAGCAGCCTCCGGGAATCACTCCAAGAGACCCAGTACTTC.

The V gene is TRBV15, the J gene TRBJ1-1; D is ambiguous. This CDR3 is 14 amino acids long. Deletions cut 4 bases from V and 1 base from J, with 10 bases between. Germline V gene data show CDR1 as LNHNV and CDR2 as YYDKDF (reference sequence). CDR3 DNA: TGTGCCACCAGCACTCCCCACAGGAACACTGAAGCTTTCTTT. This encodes CATSTPHRNTEAFF.

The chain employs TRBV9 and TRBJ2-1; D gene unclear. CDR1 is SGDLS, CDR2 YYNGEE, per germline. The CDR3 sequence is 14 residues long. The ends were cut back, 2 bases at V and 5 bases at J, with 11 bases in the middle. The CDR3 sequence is CASSVERVHNEQFF. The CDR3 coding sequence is TGTGCCAGCAGCGTCGAACGGGTTCACAATGAGCAGTTCTTC.

The chain's CDR3 is CASSQDRRNEKLFF. The CDR3 DNA reads TGTGCCAGCAGTCAGGACAGGCGGAATGAAAAACTGTTTTTT. V gene TRBV27 combines with J gene TRBJ1-4, with 7 nucleotides matching TRBD1. The V gene's germline CDR1 is MNHEY and CDR2 SMNVEV (reference sequence). The ends lost 5 bases at V and 5 bases at J; junction bases unmatched: 5. The CDR3 sequence is 14 residues long.

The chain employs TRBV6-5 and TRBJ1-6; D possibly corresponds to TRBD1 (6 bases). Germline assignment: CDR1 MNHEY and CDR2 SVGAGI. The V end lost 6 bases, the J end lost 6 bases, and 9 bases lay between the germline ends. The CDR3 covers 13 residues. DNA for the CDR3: TGTGCCAGCAGGGACAGTCCTAATTCACCCCTCCACTTT. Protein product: CASRDSPNSPLHF.

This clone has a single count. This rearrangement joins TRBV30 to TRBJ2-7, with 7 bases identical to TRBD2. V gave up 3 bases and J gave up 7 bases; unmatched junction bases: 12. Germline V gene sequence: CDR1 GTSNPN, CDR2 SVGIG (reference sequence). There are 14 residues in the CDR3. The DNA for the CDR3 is TGTGCCTGGAGCGAGGGAGCGGGATCTCGTGAGCAGTACTTC. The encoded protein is CAWSEGAGSREQYF.

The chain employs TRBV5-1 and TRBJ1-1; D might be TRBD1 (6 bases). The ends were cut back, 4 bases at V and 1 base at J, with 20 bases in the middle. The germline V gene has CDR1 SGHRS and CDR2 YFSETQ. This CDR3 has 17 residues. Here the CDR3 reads CASSPAKGGGWNTEAFF. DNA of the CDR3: TGCGCCAGCAGCCCCGCGAAGGGGGGAGGGTGGAACACTGAAGCTTTCTTT.

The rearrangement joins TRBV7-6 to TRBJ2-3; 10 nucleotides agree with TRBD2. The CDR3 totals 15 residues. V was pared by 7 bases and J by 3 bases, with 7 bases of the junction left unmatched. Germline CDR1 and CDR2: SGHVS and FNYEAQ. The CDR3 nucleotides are TGTGCCAGCAAACCGACTAGCGGGTCAACAGATACGCAGTATTTT. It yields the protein CASKPTSGSTDTQYF. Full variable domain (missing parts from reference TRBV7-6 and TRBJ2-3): GAGVSQSPRYKVTKRGQDVALRCDPISGHVSLYWYRQALGQGPEFLTYFNYEAQQDKSGLPNDRFSAERPEGSISTLTIQRTEQRDSAMYRCASKPTSGSTDTQYFGPGTRLTVL.

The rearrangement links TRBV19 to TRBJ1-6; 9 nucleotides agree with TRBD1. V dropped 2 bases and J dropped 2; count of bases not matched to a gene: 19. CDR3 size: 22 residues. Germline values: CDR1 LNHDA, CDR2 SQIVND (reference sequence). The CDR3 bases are TGTGCCAGTAGTATACATCTACGCCATGGCGGACAGGGGATCACCTATAATTCACCCCTCCACTTT. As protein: CASSIHLRHGGQGITYNSPLHF. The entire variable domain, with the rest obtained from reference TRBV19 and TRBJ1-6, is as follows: DGGITQSPKYLFRKEGQNVTLSCEQNLNHDAMYWYRQDPGQGLRLIYYSQIVNDFQKGDIAEGYSVSREKKESFPLTVTSAQKNPTAFYLCASSIHLRHGGQGITYNSPLHFGNGTRLTVT.